This record concerns one T cell receptor (beta chain) sequence. The antigen it binds to is not known. Per-base quality was not reported, and no clone a single base away is much larger than it. This sample is drawn from a study of tumor-infiltrating lymphocytes in localized non-small cell lung cancer (TCRdb year 2021). About the full investigation: Several histologies were represented in the cohort, which also included both smokers and never-smokers as well as patients whose samples were collected after neoadjuvant chemotherapy. For roughly 55 patients, immunoSEQ T-cell fraction was compared between paired tumor and uninvolved lung. The overall ICON cohort was composed of under 190 surgical patients with localized non-small cell lung cancer whose tumors were resected. Each patient provided resected tumor tissue plus uninvolved lung tissue from the same patient, with the uninvolved lung tissue described as non-adjacent to the tumor. Alongside flow cytometry, multiplex immunofluorescence, RNA-seq, exome sequencing and proteomics, TCR sequencing was applied to the same patients as one of several integrated assays.

The first patient joined ICON in early 2016, and enrollment wrapped up when the last patient was enrolled in late 2018. From a subcohort of about 70 patients, fresh tumor and matched uninvolved tissue were collected for in-depth immune analyses, including TCR sequencing. No cell sorting was done, and TCR sequencing was instead run on DNA isolated from bulk tissue. The T-cell fraction in tumor and uninvolved lung tissue was obtained from TCR sequencing using the immunoSEQ assay. The authors' pipeline ran thus. In the survival analysis, patients were divided into a high T-cell fraction group (upper tertile) and a low T-cell fraction group (lower two tertiles), and the two groups were compared using a log-rank test. A signed-rank test was used to check for differences in T-cell fraction between paired tumor and uninvolved lung. TCRdb re-hosts the immuneACCESS table, in-frame sequences only. Its copies lack some clones; in the studies checked, an unresolved V gene accounts for under half of them, and the cause for the rest is not known. Clone size and the V and J calls come from that table; the DNA yielded D and trimming. This sample gives about 10,000 clones in total; about 80% of them show up just once. The top ten clones comprise 19% of the sample.

The CDR3 numbers 16 residues from cysteine through phenylalanine. The CDR3 DNA has 48 bases and is translated from base 1. Germline trimming: 1 base from V, 2 bases from J; junction bases outside gene matches: 4. From the germline V gene, CDR1 is LGHNA and CDR2 is YSLEER. General findings and caveats noted by the study authors: Since assay coverage differed from patient to patient depending on how much tissue was available, TCR sequencing was done for only a subset of the cohort. Consistent with immunofluorescence CD3 counts, TCRbeta sequencing supported greater T cell infiltration in tumors than in uninvolved lung tissue. Because different pieces of the same tissue were used for different assays, technical variation could not be separated from intratumor heterogeneity. The TCR-derived T-cell fraction showed no difference between the flow cytometry-defined immunotypes IM1 (good prognosis) and IM2 (poor prognosis).

Sequenced input: uninvolved lung tissue not adjacent to the tumor. This TCR derives from a human donor with non-small cell lung cancer. The chain was built from TRBV4-3 and TRBJ2-1; 8 central nucleotides agree with TRBD2. The nucleotides are TGCGCCAGCAGCCAAGGGACGGGGGGGGCCTACAATGAGCAGTTCTTC. Translated, it gives CASSQGTGGAYNEQFF.